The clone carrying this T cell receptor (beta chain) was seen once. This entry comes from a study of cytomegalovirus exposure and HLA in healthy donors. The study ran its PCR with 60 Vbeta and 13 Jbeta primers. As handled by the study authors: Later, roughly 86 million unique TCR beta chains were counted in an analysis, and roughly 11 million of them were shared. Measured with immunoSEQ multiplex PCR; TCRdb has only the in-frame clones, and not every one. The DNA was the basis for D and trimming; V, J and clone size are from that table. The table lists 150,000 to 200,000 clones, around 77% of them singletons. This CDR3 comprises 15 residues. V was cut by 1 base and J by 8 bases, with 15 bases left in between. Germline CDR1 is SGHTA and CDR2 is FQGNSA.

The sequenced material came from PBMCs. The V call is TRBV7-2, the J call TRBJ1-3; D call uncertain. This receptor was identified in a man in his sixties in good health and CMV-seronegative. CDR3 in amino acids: CASSLGGPQWDTIYF. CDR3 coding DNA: TGTGCCAGCAGCTTAGGCGGGCCCCAATGGGACACCATATATTTT. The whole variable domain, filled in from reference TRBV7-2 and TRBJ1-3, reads GAGVSQSPSNKVTEKGKDVELRCDPISGHTALYWYRQSLGQGLEFLIYFQGNSAPDKSGLPSDRFSAERTGGSVSTLTIQRTQQEDSAVYLCASSLGGPQWDTIYFGEGSWLTVV.